The source of this T cell receptor beta chain is a study of OX40 agonist ivuxolimab in advanced cancers. Study as a whole: Prior anti-PD-1, anti-PD-L1 or anti-CTLA-4 therapy was allowed; 30% to 40% had some.

General study findings and limits: Which antigen the expanded peripheral T cells recognized is unknown. The 0.1-3.0 mg/kg partial responders had among the lowest clonal expansion. Expanded clones belonging to CD8+ T cells outnumbered, on average, those of CD4+.

The CDR3 is 13 amino acids. Between the trimmed V and J ends, which lost 0 bases and 6 bases, there was a span of 9 bases. Germline V gene lookup returns CDR1 MGHRA and CDR2 YSYEKL. Repertoires were generated with immunoSEQ multiplex PCR, while TCRdb's copy carries only in-frame clones and drops some. The table records fewer than 70,000 clones, approximately 90% of them present only once. About this clone: What it binds is not known.

The chain is built from TRBV4-1 and TRBJ2-7, with no clear D. The TCR was taken from an adult with an advanced solid tumor such as melanoma, head and neck, liver or kidney cancer. The sample was CD4+ or CD8+ T cells sorted from blood, taken in a trial of the OX40 agonist ivuxolimab. The CDR3 nucleotides read TGCGCCAGCAGCCAAGATTTGTTTAGCGAGCAGTACTTC. Residues: CASSQDLFSEQYF.